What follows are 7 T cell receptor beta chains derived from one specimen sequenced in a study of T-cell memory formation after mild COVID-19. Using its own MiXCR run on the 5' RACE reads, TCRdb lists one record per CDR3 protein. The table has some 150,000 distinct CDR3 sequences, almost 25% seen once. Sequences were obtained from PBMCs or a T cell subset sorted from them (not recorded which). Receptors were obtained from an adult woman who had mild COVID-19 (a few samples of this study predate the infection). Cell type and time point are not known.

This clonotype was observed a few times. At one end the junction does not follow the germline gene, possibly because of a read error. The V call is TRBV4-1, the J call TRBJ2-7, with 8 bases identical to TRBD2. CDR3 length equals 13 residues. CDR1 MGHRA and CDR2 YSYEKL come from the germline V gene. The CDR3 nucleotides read TGCGCCAGCAGACAAGCGGGGGACTACGAGCAGTACTTC. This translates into CASRQAGDYEQYF.

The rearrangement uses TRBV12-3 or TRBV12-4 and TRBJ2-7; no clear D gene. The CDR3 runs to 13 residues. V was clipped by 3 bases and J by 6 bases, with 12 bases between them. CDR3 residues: CASSFGATAEQYF. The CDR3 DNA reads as TGTGCCAGCAGTTTCGGAGCCACGGCCGAGCAGTACTTC.

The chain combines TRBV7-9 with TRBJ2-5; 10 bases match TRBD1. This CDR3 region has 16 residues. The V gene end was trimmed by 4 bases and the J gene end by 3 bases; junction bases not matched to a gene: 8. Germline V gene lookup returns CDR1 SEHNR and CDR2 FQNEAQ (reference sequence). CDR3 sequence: CASSSRDRGLEETQYF. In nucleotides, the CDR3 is TGTGCCAGCAGCTCCCGGGACAGGGGTTTGGAAGAGACCCAGTACTTC.

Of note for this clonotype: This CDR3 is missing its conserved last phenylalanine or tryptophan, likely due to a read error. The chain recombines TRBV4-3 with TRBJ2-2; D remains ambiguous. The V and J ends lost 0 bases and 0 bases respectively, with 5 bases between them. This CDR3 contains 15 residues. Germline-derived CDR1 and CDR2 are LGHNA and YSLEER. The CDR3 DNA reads TGCGCCAGCAGCCAAGATTCCACGAACACCGGGGAGCTGTTTCTT. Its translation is CASSQDSTNTGELFL.

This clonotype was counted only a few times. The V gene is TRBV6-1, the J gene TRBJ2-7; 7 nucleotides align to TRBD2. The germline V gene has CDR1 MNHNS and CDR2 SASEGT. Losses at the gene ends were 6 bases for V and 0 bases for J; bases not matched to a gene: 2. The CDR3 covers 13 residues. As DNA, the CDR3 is TGTGCCAGCAGGCGGGGGAGCTCCTACGAGCAGTACTTC. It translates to CASRRGSSYEQYF.

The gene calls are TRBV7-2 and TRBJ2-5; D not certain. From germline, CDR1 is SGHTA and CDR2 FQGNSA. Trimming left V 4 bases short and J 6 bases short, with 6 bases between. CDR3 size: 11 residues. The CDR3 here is CASSWAQTQYF. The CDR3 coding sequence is TGTGCCAGCAGCTGGGCCCAGACCCAGTACTTC.

The CDR3 nucleotides are TGTGCCACCAGTTTGGACAGGGGCTACGAGCAGTACTTC. Translated, it gives CATSLDRGYEQYF. This chain connects TRBV15 to TRBJ2-7, with 9 bases identical to TRBD1. Per the germline V gene, CDR1 is LNHNV and CDR2 is YYDKDF (reference sequence). V shed 6 bases, J shed 3 bases, and the junction held 3 bases outside the gene matches. CDR3 length equals 13 residues.